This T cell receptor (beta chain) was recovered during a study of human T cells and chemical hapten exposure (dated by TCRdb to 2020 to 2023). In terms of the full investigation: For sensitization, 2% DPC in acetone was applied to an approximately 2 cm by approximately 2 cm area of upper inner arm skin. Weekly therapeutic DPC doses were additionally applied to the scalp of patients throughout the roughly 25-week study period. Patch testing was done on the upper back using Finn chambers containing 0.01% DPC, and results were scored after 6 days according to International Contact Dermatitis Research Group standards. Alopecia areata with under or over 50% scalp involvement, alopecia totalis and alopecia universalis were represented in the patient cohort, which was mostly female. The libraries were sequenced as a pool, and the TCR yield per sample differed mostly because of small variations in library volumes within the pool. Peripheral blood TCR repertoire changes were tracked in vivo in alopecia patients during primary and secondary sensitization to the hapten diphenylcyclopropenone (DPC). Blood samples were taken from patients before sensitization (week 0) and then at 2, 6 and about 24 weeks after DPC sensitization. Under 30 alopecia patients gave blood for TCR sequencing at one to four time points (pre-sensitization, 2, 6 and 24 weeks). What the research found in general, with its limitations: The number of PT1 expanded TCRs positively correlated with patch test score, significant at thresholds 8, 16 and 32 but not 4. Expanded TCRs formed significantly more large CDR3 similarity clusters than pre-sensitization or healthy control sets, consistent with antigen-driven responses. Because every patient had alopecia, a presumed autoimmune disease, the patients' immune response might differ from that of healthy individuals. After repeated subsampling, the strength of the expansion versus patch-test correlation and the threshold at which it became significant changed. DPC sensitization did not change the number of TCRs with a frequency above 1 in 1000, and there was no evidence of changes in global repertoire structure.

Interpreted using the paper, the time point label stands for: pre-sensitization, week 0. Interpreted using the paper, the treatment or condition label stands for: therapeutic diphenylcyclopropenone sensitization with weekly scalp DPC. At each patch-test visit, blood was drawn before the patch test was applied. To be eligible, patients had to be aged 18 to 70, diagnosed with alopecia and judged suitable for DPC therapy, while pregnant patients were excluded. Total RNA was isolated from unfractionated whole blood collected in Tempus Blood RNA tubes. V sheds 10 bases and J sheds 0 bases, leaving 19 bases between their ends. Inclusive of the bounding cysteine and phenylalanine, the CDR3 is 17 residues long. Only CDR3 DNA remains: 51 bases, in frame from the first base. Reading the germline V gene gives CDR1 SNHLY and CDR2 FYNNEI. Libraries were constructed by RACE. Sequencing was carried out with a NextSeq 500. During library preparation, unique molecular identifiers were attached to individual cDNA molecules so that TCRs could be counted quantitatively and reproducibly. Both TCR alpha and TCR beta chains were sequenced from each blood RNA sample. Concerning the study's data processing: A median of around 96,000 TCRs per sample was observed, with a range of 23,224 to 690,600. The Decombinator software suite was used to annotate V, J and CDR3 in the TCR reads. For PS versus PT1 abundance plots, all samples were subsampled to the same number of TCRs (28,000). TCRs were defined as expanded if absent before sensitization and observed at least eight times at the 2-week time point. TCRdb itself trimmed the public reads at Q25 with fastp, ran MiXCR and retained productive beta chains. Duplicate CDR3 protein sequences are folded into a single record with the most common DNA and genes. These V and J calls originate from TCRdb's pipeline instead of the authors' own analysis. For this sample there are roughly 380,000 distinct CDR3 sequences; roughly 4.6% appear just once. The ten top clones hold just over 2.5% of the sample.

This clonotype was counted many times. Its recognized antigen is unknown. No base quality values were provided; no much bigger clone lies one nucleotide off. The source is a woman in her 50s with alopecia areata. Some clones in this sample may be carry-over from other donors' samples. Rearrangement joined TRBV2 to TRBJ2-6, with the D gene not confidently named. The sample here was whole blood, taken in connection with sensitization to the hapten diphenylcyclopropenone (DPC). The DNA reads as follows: TGTGCCACGATTACACTGTATCCCATCTCTGGGGCCAACGTCCTGACTTTC. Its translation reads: CATITLYPISGANVLTF.